This paragraph covers one TCR beta chain sequence. The antigen is unknown. According to the study, genomic DNA was the template for TCR beta VDJ and CDR3 profiling. TCRdb itself ran the reads through MiXCR, one entry per CDR3 protein. The sample carries about 120,000 distinct CDR3 sequences, 50% to 60% recorded once. These data come from a study of CD8+CD57+ T cells in acquired aplastic anemia. Across the whole study: The mean DNA yield obtained from sorted CD4+ and CD8+ cells came to 3.2 ug. Study outcomes and limitations: The study identified roughly 29 CD8+ CDR3 sequences shared by patients and controls.

The trim removed 4 bases at V and 6 bases at J, leaving 5 bases unmatched. There are 13 residues in the CDR3. From germline, CDR1 is SGDLS and CDR2 YYNGEE. Patients who underwent sequencing had shown CD8+CD57+ cell expansion by flow cytometry. Patients were therapy-naive when their blood was sampled. The sample comprised sorted CD4+, CD8+, or CD8+CD57+ T cells (not recorded which) from PBMCs. V is TRBV9 and J is TRBJ1-2, with 8 bases that match TRBD1. The sequence derives from a human donor with aplastic anemia. Written as DNA, the CDR3 is TGTGCCAGCAGCTCCCGGACAGGGCATGGCTACACCTTC. Protein product: CASSSRTGHGYTF.